Below are 19 T cell receptor beta chains sequenced from a single sample in a study of blood T cell repertoires in COVID-19. Profiling relied on immunoSEQ multiplex PCR, and the TCRdb table lists in-frame clones only, not all of them. This table has about 400,000 clones, roughly 89% appearing once. The sequencing sample was made of PBMCs or T cells enriched from blood (not recorded which). The receptors shown here come from a young woman who had recovered from COVID-19.

The gene calls are TRBV4-1 and TRBJ2-1; 7 bases map to TRBD2. The germline gives CDR1 MGHRA, CDR2 YSYEKL. The CDR3 has 15 residues. V shed 0 bases and J 2 bases; nucleotides not matched to a gene: 1. DNA of the CDR3: TGCGCCAGCAGCCAAGAGGGGGGGGCCTACAATGAGCAGTTCTTC. Translation gives CASSQEGGAYNEQFF.

Concerning this clone itself: Distinct nucleotide sequences in the sample also encode this CDR3. V and J are TRBV4-1 and TRBJ2-3, with TRBD1 matching over 10 bases. The V segment lost 0 bases and the J segment 1 base; nucleotides outside the gene matches: 1. There are 16 residues in the CDR3. The V gene's germline CDR1 is MGHRA and CDR2 YSYEKL. CDR3 sequence (DNA): TGCGCCAGCAGCCAAGAGGGGACAGGGGGCACAGATACGCAGTATTTT. Its protein is CASSQEGTGGTDTQYF.

This clone was seen a single time. The sample has other DNA sequences that encode this CDR3 too. J is TRBJ2-1 and V is TRBV9, with 7 bases matching TRBD2. The J segment lost 8 bases and the V segment lost 2 bases, leaving 4 bases of the junction unmatched. This CDR3 has 13 residues. The germline CDR1 and CDR2 sequences are SGDLS and YYNGEE. This chain's CDR3 is CASSVRGVDEQFF. In DNA form, the CDR3 reads TGTGCCAGCAGCGTTCGGGGGGTCGATGAGCAGTTCTTC.

This clone showed up many times. This rearrangement joins TRBV5-1 to TRBJ1-2; 10 bases line up with TRBD1. This CDR3 comprises 15 residues. Looked up from germline, CDR1 is SGHRS and CDR2 is YFSETQ. V trimming: 4 bases; J trimming: 3 bases; junction bases outside the gene matches: 6. CDR3 protein: CASSVRQGADYGYTF. The CDR3 nucleotides are TGCGCCAGCAGCGTAAGACAGGGGGCGGACTATGGCTACACCTTC.

The V and J genes are TRBV19 and TRBJ1-5, with D maybe TRBD1 (6 bases). V was shortened by 6 bases and J by 4 bases, with 16 bases between the two germline ends. The CDR3 has 15 residues. Germline lookup yields CDR1 LNHDA and CDR2 SQIVND (reference sequence). In DNA, the CDR3 is TGTGCCAGTAGGGCAGGGGAATCTTGGAATCAGCCCCAGCATTTT. Protein: CASRAGESWNQPQHF.

V usage is TRBV7-9 and J usage is TRBJ2-2, with 7 positions matching TRBD1. CDR3 length equals 18 residues. Germline V gene sequence: CDR1 SEHNR, CDR2 FQNEAQ (reference sequence). The V and J ends lost 4 bases and 0 bases, in that order; junction bases with no gene match: 11. Here the CDR3 reads CASSSCLAGGTNTGELFF. The CDR3 bases are TGTGCCAGCAGCTCTTGTCTGGCAGGGGGTACGAACACCGGGGAGCTGTTTTTT.

V and J are TRBV4-3 and TRBJ2-3; a possible D gene is TRBD2 (6 bases). The V end lost 0 bases, the J end lost 8 bases, and 9 bases lay between the germline ends. There are 13 residues in the CDR3. Germline lookup yields CDR1 LGHNA and CDR2 YSLEER. This CDR3 reads CASSQDPRGTQYF. The CDR3 nucleotides read TGCGCCAGCAGCCAAGATCCGCGGGGTACGCAGTATTTT.

V gene TRBV5-4 combines with J gene TRBJ2-3; the match to TRBD2 covers 8 bases. There are 16 residues in the CDR3. In germline, CDR1 is SGHNT, CDR2 YYREEE (reference sequence). The ends lost 10 bases at V and 0 bases at J; junction bases unmatched: 13. The CDR3 loop reads CAGSGDYFGSTDTQYF. CDR3 sequence (DNA): TGTGCCGGTAGCGGGGATTACTTTGGAAGCACAGATACGCAGTATTTT.

The J gene is TRBJ1-2, the V gene TRBV15, with 8 bases matching TRBD1. This CDR3 is 13 amino acids long. Germline assignment: CDR1 LNHNV and CDR2 YYDKDF (reference sequence). Unmatched junction bases numbered 7, after V lost 5 bases and J lost 8 bases. The CDR3 sequence is CATSGKDREGYTF. The CDR3 DNA follows: TGTGCCACCAGCGGAAAGGACAGGGAGGGCTACACCTTC.

The genes are TRBV5-1 and TRBJ2-7; possibly TRBD1 for D (6 bases). CDR1 is SGHRS and CDR2 is YFSETQ in the germline V gene. The CDR3 covers 14 residues. V was shortened by 0 bases and J by 4 bases, with 11 bases between the two germline ends. This CDR3 reads CASSLGQALYEQYF. In DNA form, the CDR3 reads TGCGCCAGCAGCTTGGGACAGGCCCTATACGAGCAGTACTTC. Supplemented by reference TRBV5-1 and TRBJ2-7, the full variable domain reads KAGVTQTPRYLIKTRGQQVTLSCSPISGHRSVSWYQQTPGQGLQFLFEYFSETQRNKGNFPGRFSGRQFSNSRSEMNVSTLELGDSALYLCASSLGQALYEQYFGPGTRLTVT.

V is TRBV19 and J is TRBJ1-6; tentatively, D is TRBD1 (6 bases). V lost 5 bases, J lost 7 bases, and 12 bases lay in between. Germline V lookup: CDR1 LNHDA, CDR2 SQIVND (reference sequence). The CDR3 loop spans 14 amino acids. CDR3 sequence reads: CASSPRTVNSPLHF. CDR3 DNA: TGTGCCAGTAGTCCGAGGACAGTAAATTCACCCCTCCACTTT.

The rearrangement joins TRBV18 to TRBJ2-6, with D unresolved. This CDR3 region has 15 residues. The V and J ends lost 3 bases and 0 bases respectively, with 6 bases between them. CDR1 is KGHSH, CDR2 LQKENI, per germline. CDR3 residues: CASSPQFSGANVLTF. CDR3 bases: TGTGCCAGCTCACCCCAGTTCTCTGGGGCCAACGTCCTGACTTTC.

V gene TRBV7-2 combines with J gene TRBJ1-2; 7 bases align to TRBD1. Per the germline V gene, CDR1 is SGHTA and CDR2 is FQGNSA. The CDR3 extends over 14 amino acids. With 5 bases clipped from V and 4 bases from J, the junction kept 7 bases outside the gene matches. DNA for the CDR3: TGTGCCAGCAGCCTGGGACAGCATAGCTATGGCTACACCTTC. Encoded protein: CASSLGQHSYGYTF.

The V call is TRBV15, the J call TRBJ1-1; no clear D. CDR1 and CDR2 (germline): LNHNV, YYDKDF (reference sequence). The length of the CDR3 is 16 residues. Trimming stripped 4 bases from V and 0 bases from J, with 15 bases between. Here the CDR3 DNA reads TGTGCCACCAGCACCCCCGGGCGGACTATGAACACTGAAGCTTTCTTT. It specifies CATSTPGRTMNTEAFF.

J is TRBJ2-5 and V is TRBV9; 9 nucleotides align to TRBD2. J lost 5 bases, V lost 0 bases, and 5 bases had no gene match. The length of the CDR3 is 15 residues. Germline V gives CDR1 SGDLS, CDR2 YYNGEE. Here the CDR3 reads CASSVVAGEVETQYF. Written as DNA, the CDR3 is TGTGCCAGCAGCGTAGTAGCGGGGGAGGTGGAGACCCAGTACTTC. Based on the CDR3 plus reference TRBV9 and TRBJ2-5, the full variable domain is DSGVTQTPKHLITATGQRVTLRCSPRSGDLSVYWYQQSLDQGLQFLIQYYNGEERAKGNILERFSAQQFPDLHSELNLSSLELGDSALYFCASSVVAGEVETQYFGPGTRLLVL.

The chain has TRBV5-5 and TRBJ1-3; no definite D call. Germline V gene data show CDR1 as SGHKS and CDR2 as YYEKEE (reference sequence). CDR3 size: 16 residues. V lost 0 bases and J 4 bases, leaving 14 bases between the germline ends. CDR3 protein: CASSLAHTVSGNTIYF. The CDR3 DNA follows: TGTGCCAGCAGCTTGGCCCATACGGTCTCAGGAAACACCATATATTTT.

V is TRBV6-5 and J is TRBJ1-1; D is perhaps TRBD1 (5 bases). The CDR3 covers 14 residues. Germline-derived CDR1 and CDR2 are MNHEY and SVGAGI. V was shortened by 3 bases and J by 1 base, with 9 bases between the two germline ends. CDR3 bases: TGTGCCAGCAGTTATCGGCAGGGGAACACTGAAGCTTTCTTT. Translation gives CASSYRQGNTEAFF.

The chain links TRBV2 to TRBJ1-5; D remains ambiguous. Looked up from germline, CDR1 is SNHLY and CDR2 is FYNNEI. V was clipped by 4 bases and J by 6 bases, with 10 bases between them. The CDR3 is 13 residues long. The DNA of the CDR3 is TGTGCCAGCAGTGGCTATTCAGGTCAGCCCCAGCATTTT. It specifies CASSGYSGQPQHF.

This clone was counted between two and nine times. The V and J genes are TRBV27 and TRBJ1-2; 9 nucleotides align to TRBD1. The CDR3 length is 15 residues. The junction had 6 bases not matched to a gene; V was cut back by 2 bases and J by 5 bases. CDR1 and CDR2 (germline): MNHEY, SMNVEV (reference sequence). The CDR3 loop reads CASSLIGTGLYGYTF. CDR3 nucleotide sequence: TGTGCCAGCAGTTTAATTGGGACAGGGCTGTATGGCTACACCTTC.